This TCR beta chain is from a study of blood T cells in healthy people across ages. Total RNA amounts of at least 5.5 micrograms were extracted per sample. Through a sample-barcoded 5' primer and a J-beta primer mix, a second PCR was run for 7 to 11 cycles. Via MiXCR, TCRdb re-called the 5' RACE reads, giving one row per CDR3 protein. The table records approximately 1.5 million distinct CDR3 sequences, approximately 32% of them present only once. The study's findings and limits: A roughly linear fall in TCR beta diversity per million T cells was seen with increasing age. The study found TCR beta diversity correlated strongly with naive T cell percentage.

The junction had 13 bases not matched to a gene; V was cut back by 4 bases and J by 7 bases. CDR1 and CDR2 (germline): ENHRY, SYGVKD. This CDR3 is 16 amino acids long. In the case of this clonotype: Its antigen is currently unknown.

The sequencing input was blood. The chain carries TRBV10-3 and TRBJ2-7; 10 bases agree with TRBD1. The TCR was taken from a woman in her 30s in good health. In DNA form, the CDR3 reads TGTGCCATCAGTGGATCAGGACAGGGGGTCCTTCGGGAGCAGTACTTC. Protein sequence: CAISGSGQGVLREQYF.